The next 20 T cell receptor beta chains were all read from a single sample in a study of PD-1 blockade in classical Hodgkin lymphoma. Only in-frame clones appear in the TCRdb table, and some are missing; sequencing was by immunoSEQ multiplex PCR. The data show 13,000 to 15,000 clones, roughly nine tenths seen once. Time point in this sample: newly diagnosed, previously untreated cHL patient sample. The study isolated CD8+ T cells from thawed PBMCs by magnetic negative selection. Sample: CD8+ T cells from blood. The receptors derive from a human donor with classical Hodgkin lymphoma.

CDR3 residues: CASSQELSGPPYF. The CDR3 DNA sequence: TGCGCCAGCAGCCAAGAGCTTAGCGGGCCTCCATACTTC. The rearrangement joins TRBV4-1 to TRBJ2-5; the match to TRBD2 covers 7 bases. V shed 0 bases and J 14 bases; nucleotides not matched to a gene: 9. Germline assignment: CDR1 MGHRA and CDR2 YSYEKL. This CDR3 is built from 13 residues.

J is TRBJ2-5 and V is TRBV25-1, with a weak D call TRBD2 (7 bases). Trimming removed 1 base from V and 3 bases from J, with 15 bases in between. The CDR3 runs 16 residues. The germline gives CDR1 MGHDK, CDR2 SYGVNS. CDR3 region: CASSEWDSGGEETQYF. The CDR3, as DNA: TGTGCCAGCAGTGAATGGGATTCGGGGGGCGAAGAGACCCAGTACTTC.

CDR3 region: CASRGWGITDTQYF. CDR3 DNA sequence: TGTGCCAGCAGGGGTTGGGGGATTACAGATACGCAGTATTTT. The V and J genes are TRBV2 and TRBJ2-3, with D perhaps being TRBD1 or TRBD2 (5 bases each). Trimming left V 6 bases short and J 3 bases short, with 13 bases between. CDR1 and CDR2 from the germline V gene are SNHLY and FYNNEI. This CDR3 comprises 14 residues.

The chain combines TRBV27 with TRBJ2-3; no reliable D call. Germline-derived CDR1 and CDR2 are MNHEY and SMNVEV (reference sequence). CDR3 size: 14 residues. Trimming pared 5 bases from V and 4 bases from J, leaving 13 bases between. CDR3 DNA: TGTGCCAGCAGTCCATGGGTTGGAGCAGATACGCAGTATTTT. Translated, it gives CASSPWVGADTQYF.

The V call is TRBV10-2, the J call TRBJ2-1; TRBD2 matches at 9 bases. The ends lost 6 bases at V and 3 bases at J; junction bases unmatched: 6. This CDR3 has 15 amino acids. The germline CDR1 and CDR2 sequences are WSHSY and SAAADI. CDR3 residues: CASSRGLANYNEQFF. CDR3 DNA sequence: TGCGCCAGCAGCCGCGGACTAGCGAACTACAATGAGCAGTTCTTC.

The rearrangement joins TRBV6-1 to TRBJ1-1; 9 bases fit TRBD1. Trimming took 3 bases from V and 12 from J; bases not matched to a gene: 8. The CDR3 runs 13 residues. Germline-derived CDR1 and CDR2 are MNHNS and SASEGT. The CDR3: CASSDFTGGWPFF. The CDR3 DNA sequence: TGTGCCAGCAGTGACTTTACAGGGGGCTGGCCTTTCTTT.

The chain employs TRBV28 and TRBJ2-7; TRBD2 matches 8 bases. CDR3 length: 14 residues. The germline V gene has CDR1 MDHEN and CDR2 SYDVKM. V was clipped by 6 bases and J by 2 bases; unmatched bases: 6. The CDR3 DNA follows: TGTGCCAGCAGCTGGCGGGAGGCCACCTACGAGCAGTACTTC. Translated, it gives CASSWREATYEQYF.

The chain carries TRBV6-1 and TRBJ1-1; no clear D gene. Trimming took 6 bases from V and 8 from J, leaving 13 bases between them. The CDR3 has 12 residues. Germline-derived CDR1 and CDR2 are MNHNS and SASEGT. The CDR3 spells CASSLAIREAFF. DNA for the CDR3: TGTGCCAGCAGCCTCGCGATTCGGGAAGCTTTCTTT.

This clone was counted between two and nine times. The chain has TRBV7-9 and TRBJ1-1; D is uncertain. V was shortened by 7 bases and J by 7 bases, with 13 bases between the two germline ends. Looked up from germline, CDR1 is SEHNR and CDR2 is FQNEAQ (reference sequence). The CDR3 runs to 12 residues. CDR3 region: CASILGVGEAFF. The CDR3 nucleotides read TGTGCCAGCATCCTCGGGGTAGGTGAAGCTTTCTTT.

This chain joins TRBV7-9 and TRBJ2-3, with 10 bases lining up with TRBD2. The CDR3 runs to 14 residues. Germline lookup yields CDR1 SEHNR and CDR2 FQNEAQ (reference sequence). V shed 7 bases and J 4 bases; nucleotides not matched to a gene: 5. CDR3 region: CASIERGGADTQYF. The CDR3 DNA follows: TGTGCCAGCATCGAGCGGGGGGGAGCAGATACGCAGTATTTT. Combining the CDR3 with reference TRBV7-9 and TRBJ2-3 gives the whole variable domain DTGVSQNPRHKITKRGQNVTFRCDPISEHNRLYWYRQTLGQGPEFLTYFQNEAQLEKSRLLSDRFSAERPKGSFSTLEIQRTEQGDSAMYLCASIERGGADTQYFGPGTRLTVL.

The chain links TRBV5-4 to TRBJ1-2; tentatively, D is TRBD1 (6 bases). The CDR3 contains 15 residues. Trimming took off 2 bases at V and 2 bases at J, with 13 bases between the two ends. The germline gives CDR1 SGHNT, CDR2 YYREEE (reference sequence). The CDR3 DNA reads as TGTGCCAGCAGCTTAGAAGGGGGATTGAACTATGGCTACACCTTC. This gives the protein CASSLEGGLNYGYTF.

J is TRBJ2-3 and V is TRBV7-2, with D perhaps matching TRBD1 (6 bases). V was shortened by 1 base and J by 6 bases, with 20 bases between the two germline ends. The germline CDR1 and CDR2 sequences are SGHTA and FQGNSA. The CDR3 sequence is 17 residues long. The CDR3 loop reads CASSLVPGAMYLDTQYF. The DNA for the CDR3 is TGTGCCAGCAGCTTAGTTCCAGGGGCCATGTATCTGGATACGCAGTATTTT. Using reference TRBV7-2 and TRBJ2-3 for the parts outside the CDR3, the full variable domain is GAGVSQSPSNKVTEKGKDVELRCDPISGHTALYWYRQSLGQGLEFLIYFQGNSAPDKSGLPSDRFSAERTGGSVSTLTIQRTQQEDSAVYLCASSLVPGAMYLDTQYFGPGTRLTVL.

The chain has TRBV4-1 and TRBJ1-2; weak D call: TRBD1 (5 bases). Trimming removed 6 bases at V and 8 bases at J, with 19 bases between. The CDR3 has 14 residues. The germline V gene encodes CDR1 MGHRA and CDR2 YSYEKL. CDR3: CASSSRGLGAGYTF. CDR3 bases: TGCGCCAGCAGTTCGCGGGGGTTGGGTGCCGGCTACACCTTC.

The table lists this clone with a count of one. The rearrangement links TRBV6-5 to TRBJ1-2, with D possibly TRBD1 on 5 matching bases. V was pared by 0 bases and J by 8 bases, with 13 bases between. From germline, CDR1 is MNHEY and CDR2 SVGAGI. CDR3 length: 14 amino acids. The CDR3: CASSYSAGMEGYTF. The DNA of the CDR3 is TGTGCCAGCAGTTACTCGGCAGGGATGGAAGGCTACACCTTC.

The chain joins TRBV7-2 to TRBJ2-2; 10 nucleotides line up with TRBD2. CDR3 length: 16 residues. The ends lost 5 bases at V and 4 bases at J; junction bases unmatched: 7. Germline V gives CDR1 SGHTA, CDR2 FQGNSA. The CDR3 DNA reads as TGTGCCAGCAGCCCCGGGACTAGCGAGTTCACCGGGGAGCTGTTTTTT. It encodes CASSPGTSEFTGELFF.

This clone was observed a single time. The chain recombines TRBV5-6 with TRBJ1-1; D not resolved. CDR3 length: 15 residues. The V gene lost 4 bases and the J gene lost 3 bases, with 16 bases spanning the gap. Germline CDR1 is SGHDT and CDR2 is YYEEEE. The CDR3 loop is CASSPGLPWDTEAFF. CDR3 nucleotide sequence: TGTGCCAGCAGCCCCGGACTCCCTTGGGACACTGAAGCTTTCTTT.

V is TRBV7-8 and J is TRBJ1-5, with TRBD1 identical over 7 bases. Germline V gives CDR1 SGHVS, CDR2 FQNEAQ. With 4 bases clipped from V and 1 base from J, the junction kept 4 bases outside the gene matches. The CDR3 has 15 residues. CDR3 protein: CASSSGGWSNQPQHF. CDR3 coding DNA: TGTGCCAGCAGCTCAGGGGGATGGAGCAATCAGCCCCAGCATTTT.

CDR3 nucleotide sequence: TGTGCCAGCAGTGAACTAGCGGACACCGGGGAGCTGTTTTTT. Its translation is CASSELADTGELFF. The rearrangement joins TRBV25-1 to TRBJ2-2; 7 bases fit TRBD2. The V and J ends lost 2 bases and 3 bases, in that order; junction bases with no gene match: 0. CDR1 and CDR2 from the germline V gene are MGHDK and SYGVNS. The CDR3 loop spans 14 amino acids.

This chain links TRBV7-2 with TRBJ1-4; D is possibly TRBD1 (5 bases). Germline assignment: CDR1 SGHTA and CDR2 FQGNSA. The CDR3 spans 16 residues. The V and J ends lost 5 bases and 8 bases respectively, with 21 bases between them. CDR3 coding DNA: TGTGCCAGCAGCCCTGCCAGGGTGAGGTACCAGGAAAAACTGTTTTTT. It translates to CASSPARVRYQEKLFF. Full variable domain (remainder filled in from reference TRBV7-2 and TRBJ1-4): GAGVSQSPSNKVTEKGKDVELRCDPISGHTALYWYRQSLGQGLEFLIYFQGNSAPDKSGLPSDRFSAERTGGSVSTLTIQRTQQEDSAVYLCASSPARVRYQEKLFFGSGTQLSVL.

The chain uses TRBV27 and TRBJ2-1; 8 nucleotides agree with TRBD1. V lost 10 bases, J lost 6 bases, and 17 bases stayed unmatched. CDR3 length: 16 residues. Germline lookup yields CDR1 MNHEY and CDR2 SMNVEV (reference sequence). The CDR3 DNA follows: TGTGCCACCGGGGCTTTTAAGGGGACAGGAGTCAATGAGCAGTTCTTC. This translates into CATGAFKGTGVNEQFF.